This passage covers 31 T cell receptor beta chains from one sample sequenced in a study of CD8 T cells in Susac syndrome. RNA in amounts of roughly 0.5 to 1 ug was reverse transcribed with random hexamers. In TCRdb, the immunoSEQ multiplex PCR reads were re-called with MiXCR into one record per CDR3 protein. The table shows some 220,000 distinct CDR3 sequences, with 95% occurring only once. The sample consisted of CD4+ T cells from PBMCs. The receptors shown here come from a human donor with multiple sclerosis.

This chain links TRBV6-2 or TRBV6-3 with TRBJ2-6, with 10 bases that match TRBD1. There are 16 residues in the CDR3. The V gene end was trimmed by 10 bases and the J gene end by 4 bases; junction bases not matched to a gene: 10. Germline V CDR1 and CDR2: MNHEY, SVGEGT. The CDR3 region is CATRDRGLGGANVLTF. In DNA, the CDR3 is TGTGCCACCCGGGACAGGGGCTTGGGCGGGGCCAACGTCCTGACTTTC.

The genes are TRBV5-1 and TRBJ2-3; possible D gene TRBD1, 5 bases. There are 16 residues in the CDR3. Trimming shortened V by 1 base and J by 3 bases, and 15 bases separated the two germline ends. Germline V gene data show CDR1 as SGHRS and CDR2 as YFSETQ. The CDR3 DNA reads TGCGCCAGCAGCTTGTTTTGGAAAGGGGCTACAGATACGCAGTATTTT. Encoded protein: CASSLFWKGATDTQYF.

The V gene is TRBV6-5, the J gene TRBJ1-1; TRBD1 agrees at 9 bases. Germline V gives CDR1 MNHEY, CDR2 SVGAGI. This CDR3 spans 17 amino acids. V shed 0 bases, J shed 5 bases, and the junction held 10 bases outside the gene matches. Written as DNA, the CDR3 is TGTGCCAGCAGTTACTCACGGACAGGGGTTGTTTTTACTGAAGCTTTCTTT. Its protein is CASSYSRTGVVFTEAFF.

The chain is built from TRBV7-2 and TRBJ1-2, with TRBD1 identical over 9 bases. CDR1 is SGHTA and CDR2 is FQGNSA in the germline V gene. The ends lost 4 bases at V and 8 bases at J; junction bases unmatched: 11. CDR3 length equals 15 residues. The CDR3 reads CASSSGTGKGSGYTF. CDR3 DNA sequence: TGTGCCAGCAGCTCCGGGACAGGGAAAGGTAGCGGCTACACCTTC.

CDR3 bases: TGTGCCAGCAGCTTAGGTACAGACACAGATACGCAGTATTTT. Amino acid sequence: CASSLGTDTDTQYF. This chain uses TRBV7-9 with TRBJ2-3; no clear D. CDR3 length equals 14 residues. V lost 1 base, J lost 2 bases, and 7 bases lay in between. CDR1 SEHNR and CDR2 FQNEAQ come from the germline V gene (reference sequence).

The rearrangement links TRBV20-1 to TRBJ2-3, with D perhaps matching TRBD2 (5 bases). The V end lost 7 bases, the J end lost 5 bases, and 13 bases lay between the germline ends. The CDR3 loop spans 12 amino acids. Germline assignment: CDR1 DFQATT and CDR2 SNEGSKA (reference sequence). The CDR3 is CSETRGIDTQYF. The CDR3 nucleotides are TGCAGTGAGACCCGGGGTATAGATACGCAGTATTTT.

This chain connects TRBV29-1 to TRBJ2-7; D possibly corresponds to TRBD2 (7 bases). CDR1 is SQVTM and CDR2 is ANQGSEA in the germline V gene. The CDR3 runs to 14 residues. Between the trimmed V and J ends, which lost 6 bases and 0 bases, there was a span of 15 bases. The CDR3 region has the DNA TGCAGCGTGGGGGGGCAGGGGACCTCCTACGAGCAGTACTTC. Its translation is CSVGGQGTSYEQYF.

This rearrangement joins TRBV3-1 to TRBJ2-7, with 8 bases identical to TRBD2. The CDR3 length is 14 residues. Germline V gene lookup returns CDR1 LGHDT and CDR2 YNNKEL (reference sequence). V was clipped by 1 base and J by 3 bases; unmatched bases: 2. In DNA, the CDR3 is TGTGCCAGCAGCCAAGGCGGGGGGTTCTACGAGCAGTACTTC. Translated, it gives CASSQGGGFYEQYF.

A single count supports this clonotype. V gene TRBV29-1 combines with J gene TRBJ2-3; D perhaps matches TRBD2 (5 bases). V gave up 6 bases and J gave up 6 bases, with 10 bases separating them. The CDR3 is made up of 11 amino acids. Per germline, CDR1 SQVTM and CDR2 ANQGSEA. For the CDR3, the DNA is TGCAGCGTCCTCTCGGGGGATACGCAGTATTTT. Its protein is CSVLSGDTQYF.

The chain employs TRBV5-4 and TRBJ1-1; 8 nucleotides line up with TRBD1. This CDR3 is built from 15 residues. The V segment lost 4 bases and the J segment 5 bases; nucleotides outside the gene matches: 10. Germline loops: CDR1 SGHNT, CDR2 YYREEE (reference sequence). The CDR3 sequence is CASSPHRGDATEAFF. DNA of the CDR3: TGTGCCAGCAGCCCCCACAGGGGGGACGCAACTGAAGCTTTCTTT.

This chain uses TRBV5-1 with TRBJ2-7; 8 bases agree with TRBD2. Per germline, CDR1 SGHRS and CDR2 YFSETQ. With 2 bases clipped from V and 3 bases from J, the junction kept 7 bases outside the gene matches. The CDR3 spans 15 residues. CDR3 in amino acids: CASSLVSGTNYEQYF. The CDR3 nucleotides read TGCGCCAGCAGCTTAGTTAGCGGGACGAACTACGAGCAGTACTTC.

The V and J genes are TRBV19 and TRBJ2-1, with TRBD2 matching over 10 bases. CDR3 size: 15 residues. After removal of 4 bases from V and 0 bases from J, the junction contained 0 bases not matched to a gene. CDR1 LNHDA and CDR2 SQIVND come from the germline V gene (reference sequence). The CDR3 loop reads CASSTSGSSYNEQFF. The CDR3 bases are TGTGCCAGTAGTACTAGCGGGAGCTCCTACAATGAGCAGTTCTTC.

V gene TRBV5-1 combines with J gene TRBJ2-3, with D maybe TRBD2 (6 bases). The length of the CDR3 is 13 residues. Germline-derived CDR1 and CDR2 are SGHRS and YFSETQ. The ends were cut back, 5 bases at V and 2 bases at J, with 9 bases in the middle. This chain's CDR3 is CASREGLTDTQYF. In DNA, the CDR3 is TGCGCCAGCAGAGAGGGACTCACAGATACGCAGTATTTT.

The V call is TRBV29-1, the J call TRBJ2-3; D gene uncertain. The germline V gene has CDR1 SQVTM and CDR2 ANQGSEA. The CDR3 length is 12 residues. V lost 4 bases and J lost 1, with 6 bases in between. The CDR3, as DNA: TGCAGCGTTGTGGTGGGCACAGATACGCAGTATTTT. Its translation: CSVVVGTDTQYF.

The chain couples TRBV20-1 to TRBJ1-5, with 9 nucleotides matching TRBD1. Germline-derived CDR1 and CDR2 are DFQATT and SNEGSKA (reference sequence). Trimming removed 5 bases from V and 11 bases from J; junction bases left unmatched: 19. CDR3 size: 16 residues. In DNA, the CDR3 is TGCAGTGCTTTACAGGGGGCAGGGTCGAGGCTTCTGGCCCAGCATTTT. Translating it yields CSALQGAGSRLLAQHF.

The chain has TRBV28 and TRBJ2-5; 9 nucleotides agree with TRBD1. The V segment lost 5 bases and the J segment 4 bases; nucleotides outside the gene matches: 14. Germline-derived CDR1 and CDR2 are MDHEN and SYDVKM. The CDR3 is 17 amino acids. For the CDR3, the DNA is TGTGCCAGCAGTCCCGGGACAGGGTCGCGACGAGGAGAGACCCAGTACTTC. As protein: CASSPGTGSRRGETQYF. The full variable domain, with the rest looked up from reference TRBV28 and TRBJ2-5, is DVKVTQSSRYLVKRTGEKVFLECVQDMDHENMFWYRQDPGLGLRLIYFSYDVKMKEKGDIPEGYSVSREKKERFSLILESASTNQTSMYLCASSPGTGSRRGETQYFGPGTRLLVL.

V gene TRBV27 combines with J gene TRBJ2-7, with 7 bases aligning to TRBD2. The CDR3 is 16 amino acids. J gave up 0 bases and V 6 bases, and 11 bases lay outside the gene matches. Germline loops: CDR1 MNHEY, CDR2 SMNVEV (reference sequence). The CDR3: CASSLRRRERSYEQYF. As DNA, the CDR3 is TGTGCCAGCAGCTTAAGGCGGCGGGAGCGCTCCTACGAGCAGTACTTC.

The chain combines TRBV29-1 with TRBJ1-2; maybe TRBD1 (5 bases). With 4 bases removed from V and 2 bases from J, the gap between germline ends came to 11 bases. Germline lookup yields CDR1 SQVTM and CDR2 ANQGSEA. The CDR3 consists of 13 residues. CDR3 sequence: CSVGGGMNYGYTF. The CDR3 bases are TGCAGCGTTGGGGGCGGGATGAACTATGGCTACACCTTC.

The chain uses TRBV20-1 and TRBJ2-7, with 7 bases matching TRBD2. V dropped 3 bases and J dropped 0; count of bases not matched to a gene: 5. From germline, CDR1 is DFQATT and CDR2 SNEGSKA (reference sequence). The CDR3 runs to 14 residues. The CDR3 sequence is CSASELAISYEQYF. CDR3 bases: TGCAGTGCTAGTGAACTAGCGATCTCCTACGAGCAGTACTTC.

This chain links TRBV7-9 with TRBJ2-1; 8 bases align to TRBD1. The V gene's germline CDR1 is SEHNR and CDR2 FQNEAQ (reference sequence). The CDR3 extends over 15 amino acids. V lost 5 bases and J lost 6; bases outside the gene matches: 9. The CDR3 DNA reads TGTGCCAGCAGCCCCAGGGGGCGGGCTAGCAATGAGCAGTTCTTC. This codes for CASSPRGRASNEQFF.

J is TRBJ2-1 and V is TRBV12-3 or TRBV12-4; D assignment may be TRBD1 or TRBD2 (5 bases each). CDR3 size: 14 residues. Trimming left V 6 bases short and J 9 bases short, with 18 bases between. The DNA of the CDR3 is TGTGCCAGCAGGAGGACACAATCCGGGGCTGAGCAGTTCTTC. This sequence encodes CASRRTQSGAEQFF.

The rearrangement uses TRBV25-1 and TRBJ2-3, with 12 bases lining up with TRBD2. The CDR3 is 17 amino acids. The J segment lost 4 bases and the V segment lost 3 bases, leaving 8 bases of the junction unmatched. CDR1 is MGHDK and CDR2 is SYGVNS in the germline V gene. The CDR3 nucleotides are TGTGCCAGCAGTGACCAACGACTAGCGGGAGTGTCAGATACGCAGTATTTT. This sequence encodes CASSDQRLAGVSDTQYF.

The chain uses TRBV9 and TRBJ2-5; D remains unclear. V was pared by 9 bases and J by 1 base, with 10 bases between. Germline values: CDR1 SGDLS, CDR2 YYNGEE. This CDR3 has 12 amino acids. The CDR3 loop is CATLSGQETQYF. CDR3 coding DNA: TGTGCCACCTTATCTGGCCAAGAGACCCAGTACTTC.

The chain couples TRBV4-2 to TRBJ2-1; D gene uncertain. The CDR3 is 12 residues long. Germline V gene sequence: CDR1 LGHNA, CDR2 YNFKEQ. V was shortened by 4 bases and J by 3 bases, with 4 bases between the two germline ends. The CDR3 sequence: CASSPGYNEQFF. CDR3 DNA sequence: TGTGCCAGCAGCCCAGGCTACAATGAGCAGTTCTTC.

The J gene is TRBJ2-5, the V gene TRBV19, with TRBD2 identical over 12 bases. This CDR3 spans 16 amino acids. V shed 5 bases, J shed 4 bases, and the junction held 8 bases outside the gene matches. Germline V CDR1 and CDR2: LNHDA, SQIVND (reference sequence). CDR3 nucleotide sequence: TGTGCCAGTAGTGACCGACTAGCGGGAGCACGAGAGACCCAGTACTTC. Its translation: CASSDRLAGARETQYF.

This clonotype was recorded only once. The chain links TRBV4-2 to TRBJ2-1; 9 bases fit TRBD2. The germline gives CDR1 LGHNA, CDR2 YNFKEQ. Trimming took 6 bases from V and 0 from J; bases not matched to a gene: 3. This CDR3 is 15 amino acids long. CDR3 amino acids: CASRLSGSSYNEQFF. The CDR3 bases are TGTGCCAGCAGGCTTAGCGGGAGCTCCTACAATGAGCAGTTCTTC.

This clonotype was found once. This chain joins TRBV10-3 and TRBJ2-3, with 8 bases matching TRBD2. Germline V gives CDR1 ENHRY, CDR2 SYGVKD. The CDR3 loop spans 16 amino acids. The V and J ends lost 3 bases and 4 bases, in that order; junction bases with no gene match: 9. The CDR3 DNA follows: TGTGCCATCAGTGACCCCGGGACTAGACGCCCAGATACGCAGTATTTT. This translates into CAISDPGTRRPDTQYF.

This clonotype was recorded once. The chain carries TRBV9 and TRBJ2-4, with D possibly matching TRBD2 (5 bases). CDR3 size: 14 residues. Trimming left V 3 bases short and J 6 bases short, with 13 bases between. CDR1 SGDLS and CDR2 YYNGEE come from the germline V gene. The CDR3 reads CASSDRPAGNIQYF. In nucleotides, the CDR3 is TGTGCCAGCAGCGACAGACCCGCGGGAAACATTCAGTACTTC.

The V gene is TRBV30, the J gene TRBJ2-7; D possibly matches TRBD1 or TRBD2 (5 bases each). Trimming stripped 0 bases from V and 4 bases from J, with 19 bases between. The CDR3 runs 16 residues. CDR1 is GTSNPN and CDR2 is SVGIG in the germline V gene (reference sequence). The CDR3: CAWSVSVEGNRYEQYF. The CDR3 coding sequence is TGTGCCTGGAGTGTATCTGTAGAGGGGAATCGATACGAGCAGTACTTC.

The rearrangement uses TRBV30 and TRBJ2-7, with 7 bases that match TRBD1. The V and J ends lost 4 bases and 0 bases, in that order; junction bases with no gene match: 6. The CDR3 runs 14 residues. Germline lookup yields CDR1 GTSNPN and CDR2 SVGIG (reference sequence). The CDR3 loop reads CAWTIQGSSYEQYF. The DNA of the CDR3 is TGTGCCTGGACCATACAGGGGAGCTCCTACGAGCAGTACTTC.

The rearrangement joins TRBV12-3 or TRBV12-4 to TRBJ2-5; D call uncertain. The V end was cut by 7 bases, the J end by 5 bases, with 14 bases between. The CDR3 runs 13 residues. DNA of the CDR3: TGTGCCAGCAACCTCGGCGGCGCTGAGACCCAGTACTTC. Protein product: CASNLGGAETQYF.